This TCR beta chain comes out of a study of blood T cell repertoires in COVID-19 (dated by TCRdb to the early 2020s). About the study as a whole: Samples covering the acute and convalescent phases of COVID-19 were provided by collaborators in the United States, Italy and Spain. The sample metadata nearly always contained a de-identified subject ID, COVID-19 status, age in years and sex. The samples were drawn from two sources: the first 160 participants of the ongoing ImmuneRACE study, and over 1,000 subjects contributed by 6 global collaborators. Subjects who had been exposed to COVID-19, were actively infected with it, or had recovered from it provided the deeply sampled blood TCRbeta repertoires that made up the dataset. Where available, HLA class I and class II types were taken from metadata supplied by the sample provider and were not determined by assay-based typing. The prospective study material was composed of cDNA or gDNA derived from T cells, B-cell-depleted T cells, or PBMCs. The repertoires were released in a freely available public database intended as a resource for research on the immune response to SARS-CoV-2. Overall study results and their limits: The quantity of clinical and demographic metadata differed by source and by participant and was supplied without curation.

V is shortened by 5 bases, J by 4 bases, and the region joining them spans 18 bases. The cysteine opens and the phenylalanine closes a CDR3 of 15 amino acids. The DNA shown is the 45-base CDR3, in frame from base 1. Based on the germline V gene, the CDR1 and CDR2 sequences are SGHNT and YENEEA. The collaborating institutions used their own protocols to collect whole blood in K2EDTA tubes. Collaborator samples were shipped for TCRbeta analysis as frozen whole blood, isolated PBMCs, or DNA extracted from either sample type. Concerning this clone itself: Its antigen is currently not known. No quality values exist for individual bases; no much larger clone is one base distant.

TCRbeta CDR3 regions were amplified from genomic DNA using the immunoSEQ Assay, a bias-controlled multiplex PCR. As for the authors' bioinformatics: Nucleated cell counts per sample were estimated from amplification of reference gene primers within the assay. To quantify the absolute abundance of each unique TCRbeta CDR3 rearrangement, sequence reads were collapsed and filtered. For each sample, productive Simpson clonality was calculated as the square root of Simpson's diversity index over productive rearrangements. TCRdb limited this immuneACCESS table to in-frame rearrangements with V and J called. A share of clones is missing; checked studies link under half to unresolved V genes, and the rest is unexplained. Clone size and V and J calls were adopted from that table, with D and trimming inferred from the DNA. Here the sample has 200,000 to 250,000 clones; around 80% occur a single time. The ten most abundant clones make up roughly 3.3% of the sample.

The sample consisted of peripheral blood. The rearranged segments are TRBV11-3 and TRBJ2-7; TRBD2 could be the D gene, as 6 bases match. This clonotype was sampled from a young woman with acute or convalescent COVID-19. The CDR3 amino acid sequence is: CASSVGGAGGYEQYF. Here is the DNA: TGTGCCAGCAGCGTCGGAGGGGCGGGTGGTTACGAGCAGTACTTC.